These 19 T cell receptor beta chains were sequenced from one sample in a study of cytomegalovirus exposure and HLA in healthy donors. Researchers ran the PCR with 60 Vbeta and 13 Jbeta primers. Repertoires were generated with immunoSEQ multiplex PCR, while TCRdb's copy carries only in-frame clones and drops some. The sample carries 100,000 to 150,000 clones, 77% recorded once. Sequenced: PBMCs. The receptors derive from a woman aged 40-49 years in good health and CMV-seropositive.

The V call is TRBV5-1, the J call TRBJ2-5, with TRBD2 identical over 8 bases. Germline assignment: CDR1 SGHRS and CDR2 YFSETQ. The J segment lost 4 bases and the V segment lost 4 bases, leaving 9 bases of the junction unmatched. This CDR3 is built from 15 residues. The CDR3 protein is CASSGSSGRAETQYF. The CDR3 nucleotides are TGCGCCAGCAGCGGAAGCAGCGGGAGAGCAGAGACCCAGTACTTC.

The V and J genes are TRBV2 and TRBJ2-1, with D perhaps matching TRBD2 (6 bases). V lost 6 bases and J lost 5, with 14 bases in between. Germline assignment: CDR1 SNHLY and CDR2 FYNNEI. The CDR3 is 14 amino acids. CDR3 nucleotides: TGTGCCAGCAGCCCTTGGAGGGATAACAATGAGCAGTTCTTC. It specifies CASSPWRDNNEQFF. Variable domain in full (rest from reference TRBV2 and TRBJ2-1): EPEVTQTPSHQVTQMGQEVILRCVPISNHLYFYWYRQILGQKVEFLVSFYNNEISEKSEIFDDQFSVERPDGSNFTLKIRSTKLEDSAMYFCASSPWRDNNEQFFGPGTRLTVL.

The chain employs TRBV4-1 and TRBJ1-5; D may be TRBD1 (5 bases). This CDR3 is 16 amino acids long. Germline V gives CDR1 MGHRA, CDR2 YSYEKL. Deletions cut 0 bases from V and 7 bases from J, with 16 bases between. The chain's CDR3 is CASSQEVAGTYQPQHF. For the CDR3, the DNA is TGCGCCAGCAGCCAAGAAGTGGCAGGGACTTACCAGCCCCAGCATTTT.

This rearrangement joins TRBV28 to TRBJ1-5; D is unclear. The CDR3 loop spans 15 amino acids. In germline, CDR1 is MDHEN, CDR2 SYDVKM. V lost 8 bases to trimming and J lost 7 bases, with 21 bases between them. CDR3 nucleotides: TGTGCCAGCGGCCGTGCAGCGGAGTTCCACCAGCCCCAGCATTTT. Translation: CASGRAAEFHQPQHF.

The V call is TRBV18, the J call TRBJ2-7, with 9 bases lining up with TRBD1. J lost 6 bases, V lost 2 bases, and 2 bases had no gene match. The CDR3 extends over 13 amino acids. Germline assignment: CDR1 KGHSH and CDR2 LQKENI. CDR3 region: CASSPLDRGEQYF. CDR3 nucleotides: TGTGCCAGCTCACCATTGGACAGGGGCGAGCAGTACTTC.

V usage is TRBV6-6 and J usage is TRBJ1-2; the D gene is possibly TRBD1 (6 bases). This CDR3 comprises 13 residues. V was shortened by 5 bases and J by 3 bases, with 10 bases between the two germline ends. Germline CDR1 MNHNY, CDR2 SVGAGI (reference sequence). CDR3 amino acids: CASSKPGDYGYTF. CDR3 DNA sequence: TGTGCCAGCAGTAAACCAGGGGACTATGGCTACACCTTC.

The chain links TRBV28 to TRBJ2-7; a weak D match, TRBD2 (6 bases). The V and J ends lost 6 bases and 2 bases respectively, with 14 bases between them. The CDR3 consists of 14 residues. CDR1 is MDHEN, CDR2 SYDVKM, per germline. The CDR3 DNA sequence: TGTGCCAGCAGCCACGGGGGAAGGGCCTACGAGCAGTACTTC. As protein: CASSHGGRAYEQYF.

V is TRBV19 and J is TRBJ1-1; a possible D gene is TRBD1 (6 bases). Between the trimmed V and J ends, which lost 6 bases and 0 bases, there was a span of 20 bases. Germline V CDR1 and CDR2: LNHDA, SQIVND (reference sequence). This CDR3 has 17 residues. The CDR3 region has the DNA TGTGCCAGTAGGCAAATCGACAGGTGGCCTATGAACACTGAAGCTTTCTTT. This encodes CASRQIDRWPMNTEAFF. Variable domain in full (rest from reference TRBV19 and TRBJ1-1): DGGITQSPKYLFRKEGQNVTLSCEQNLNHDAMYWYRQDPGQGLRLIYYSQIVNDFQKGDIAEGYSVSREKKESFPLTVTSAQKNPTAFYLCASRQIDRWPMNTEAFFGQGTRLTVV.

The chain links TRBV13 to TRBJ2-5, with D unclear. Gene TRBJ2-7 matches the end of the DNA better, so the J call may be wrong. CDR3 length: 11 amino acids. In germline, CDR1 is PRHDT, CDR2 FYEKMQ (reference sequence). For the CDR3, the DNA is TGTGCCAGCTCCCTTGCCTACGAGCAGTACTTC. It is translated as CASSLAYEQYF.

V gene TRBV7-6 combines with J gene TRBJ1-1; D possibly corresponds to TRBD1 (6 bases). Per germline, CDR1 SGHVS and CDR2 FNYEAQ. This CDR3 comprises 16 residues. Trimming shortened V by 5 bases and J by 0 bases, and 16 bases separated the two germline ends. This CDR3 reads CASSRALGQLNTEAFF. The CDR3 nucleotides are TGTGCCAGCAGCCGGGCCTTAGGACAGTTGAACACTGAAGCTTTCTTT.

As DNA, the CDR3 is TGTGCCAGCTCCCTCAAGGAGAACGGGGAGCTGTTTTTT. It codes for CASSLKENGELFF. The J gene is TRBJ2-2, the V gene TRBV18; no definite D call. The CDR3 has 13 residues. Germline values: CDR1 KGHSH, CDR2 LQKENI. Trimming pared 6 bases from V and 7 bases from J, leaving 12 bases between.

This clone was recorded only once. This chain links TRBV5-1 with TRBJ2-3, with 9 bases identical to TRBD2. Germline V CDR1 and CDR2: SGHRS, YFSETQ. The V and J ends lost 4 bases and 5 bases, in that order; junction bases with no gene match: 8. CDR3 length equals 15 residues. The CDR3 spells CASSSSGRGGDTQYF. CDR3 nucleotides: TGCGCCAGCAGCAGTAGCGGGAGAGGAGGAGATACGCAGTATTTT. Complete variable domain (other parts from reference TRBV5-1 and TRBJ2-3): KAGVTQTPRYLIKTRGQQVTLSCSPISGHRSVSWYQQTPGQGLQFLFEYFSETQRNKGNFPGRFSGRQFSNSRSEMNVSTLELGDSALYLCASSSSGRGGDTQYFGPGTRLTVL.

This clone appeared a few times. CDR3 in DNA: TGTGCCAGCAGCTTAAACGTCGGCTCTGGAAACACCATATATTTT. It specifies CASSLNVGSGNTIYF. The V gene is TRBV7-6, the J gene TRBJ1-3; D gene unclear. Between the trimmed V and J ends, which lost 2 bases and 0 bases, there was a span of 8 bases. Germline loops: CDR1 SGHVS, CDR2 FNYEAQ. The CDR3 is 15 amino acids.

This chain joins TRBV7-9 and TRBJ2-5; D is unresolved. From germline, CDR1 is SEHNR and CDR2 FQNEAQ (reference sequence). Trimming cost V 6 bases and J 1 base, with 12 bases left between them. The CDR3 runs 14 residues. CDR3 DNA: TGTGCCAGCAGTGAACGGAGCTTCCAAGAGACCCAGTACTTC. Translated: CASSERSFQETQYF.

This clone was detected only once. The CDR3 is CAWSVVGGDYGYTF. The CDR3 region has the DNA TGTGCCTGGAGTGTAGTCGGGGGAGACTATGGCTACACCTTC. The V gene is TRBV30, the J gene TRBJ1-2; a possible D gene is TRBD1 (5 bases). The CDR3 loop spans 14 amino acids. The germline CDR1 and CDR2 sequences are GTSNPN and SVGIG (reference sequence). The V gene lost 0 bases and the J gene lost 3 bases, with 11 bases spanning the gap.

In the case of this clone: This sample includes further DNA sequences coding for the same CDR3. This chain joins TRBV18 and TRBJ1-1, with 7 nucleotides matching TRBD1. V shed 5 bases and J 1 base; nucleotides not matched to a gene: 1. The CDR3 runs 13 residues. The V gene's germline CDR1 is KGHSH and CDR2 LQKENI. CDR3 coding DNA: TGTGCCAGCTCATCAGGGGGGAACACTGAAGCTTTCTTT. Its protein is CASSSGGNTEAFF.

On this clone: The junction departs from germline at one end; a sequencing error may be responsible. This chain links TRBV5-1 with TRBJ2-3, with 11 bases fitting TRBD2. Germline CDR1 SGHRS, CDR2 YFSETQ. CDR3 length: 15 residues. CDR3 coding DNA: TGCGCCAGCACCTTGGCCGGGACTAGCGGAGATACGCAGTATTTT. Translation gives CASTLAGTSGDTQYF.

The chain uses TRBV13 and TRBJ2-7, with TRBD2 matching over 7 bases. Losses at the gene ends were 5 bases for V and 5 bases for J; bases not matched to a gene: 18. The CDR3 spans 17 residues. CDR1 and CDR2 (germline): PRHDT, FYEKMQ (reference sequence). The CDR3 DNA reads TGTGCCAGCAGCCCCCCCTCTGCGGGAGACATTCCCCACGAGCAGTACTTC. It specifies CASSPPSAGDIPHEQYF.

The chain links TRBV9 to TRBJ2-3; TRBD2 matches at 10 bases. V lost 0 bases to trimming and J lost 6 bases; unmatched junction nucleotides: 10. Germline CDR1 is SGDLS and CDR2 is YYNGEE. This CDR3 is 17 amino acids long. The CDR3 DNA reads TGTGCCAGCAGCGTAGATCTCAGCGGGGGGGTGGGGGATACGCAGTATTTT. Amino acid sequence: CASSVDLSGGVGDTQYF.